These T cell receptor beta chains were read from a single sample in a study of cytomegalovirus exposure and HLA in healthy donors. The table came from immunoSEQ multiplex PCR; TCRdb's copy has only in-frame clones and leaves some out. The sample consists of around 89,000 clones, about 74% of them appearing once. The specimen was PBMCs. The receptors were sampled from a man aged 35 to 55 in good health and CMV-seronegative. Each CDR3 is given without its conserved first and last residue. Fields, in order: J gene, V gene, D gene, CDR3 protein. D genes are given only for firm matches.

j_gene: TRBJ2-3; v_gene: TRBV4-3; d_gene: -; CDR3aa: ASSRLEAGATDTQY
j_gene: TRBJ2-7; v_gene: TRBV28; d_gene: -; CDR3aa: ASSLRTAYEQY
j_gene: TRBJ2-3; v_gene: TRBV7-2; d_gene: -; CDR3aa: ASSLGGFNTQY
j_gene: TRBJ1-4; v_gene: TRBV9; d_gene: TRBD1; CDR3aa: ASSANSDREVEKLF
j_gene: TRBJ1-2; v_gene: TRBV27; d_gene: -; CDR3aa: ASAPVWPDRGNGYT
j_gene: TRBJ1-4; v_gene: TRBV4-3; d_gene: -; CDR3aa: ASSQELLRGGTEKLF
j_gene: TRBJ2-2; v_gene: TRBV4-3; d_gene: TRBD1; CDR3aa: ASSQVSGGTGELF
j_gene: TRBJ2-5; v_gene: TRBV28; d_gene: TRBD2; CDR3aa: ASSLRLAGRETQY
j_gene: TRBJ2-7; v_gene: TRBV4-1; d_gene: -; CDR3aa: ASSLRTPTYEQY
j_gene: TRBJ1-6; v_gene: TRBV6-5; d_gene: TRBD1; CDR3aa: ASSFGQGNSPLH
j_gene: TRBJ1-5; v_gene: TRBV7-2; d_gene: -; CDR3aa: ASSFGRGEPQH
j_gene: TRBJ1-2; v_gene: TRBV20-1; d_gene: -; CDR3aa: SAGGLDGYT
j_gene: TRBJ2-7; v_gene: TRBV27; d_gene: TRBD2; CDR3aa: ASSLFRLAGGPGEQY
j_gene: TRBJ2-1; v_gene: TRBV18; d_gene: TRBD1; CDR3aa: ASSPRGQGPYNEQF
j_gene: TRBJ2-1; v_gene: TRBV6-4; d_gene: -; CDR3aa: ASRHGGKDLANEQF
j_gene: TRBJ2-7; v_gene: TRBV7-9; d_gene: TRBD2; CDR3aa: ASASGIHDDEQY